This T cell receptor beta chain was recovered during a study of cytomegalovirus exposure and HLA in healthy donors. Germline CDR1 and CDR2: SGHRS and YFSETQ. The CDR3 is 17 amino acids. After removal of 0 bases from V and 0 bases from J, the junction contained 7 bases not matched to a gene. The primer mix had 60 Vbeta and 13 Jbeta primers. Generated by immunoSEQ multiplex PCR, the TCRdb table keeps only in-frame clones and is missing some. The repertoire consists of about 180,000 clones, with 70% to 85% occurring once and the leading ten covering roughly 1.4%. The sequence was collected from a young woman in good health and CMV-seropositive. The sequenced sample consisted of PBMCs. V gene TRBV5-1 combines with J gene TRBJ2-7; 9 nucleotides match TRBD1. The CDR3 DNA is TGCGCCAGCAGCTTGGACAGGGGGCGCATGGGCTCCTACGAGCAGTACTTC. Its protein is CASSLDRGRMGSYEQYF.